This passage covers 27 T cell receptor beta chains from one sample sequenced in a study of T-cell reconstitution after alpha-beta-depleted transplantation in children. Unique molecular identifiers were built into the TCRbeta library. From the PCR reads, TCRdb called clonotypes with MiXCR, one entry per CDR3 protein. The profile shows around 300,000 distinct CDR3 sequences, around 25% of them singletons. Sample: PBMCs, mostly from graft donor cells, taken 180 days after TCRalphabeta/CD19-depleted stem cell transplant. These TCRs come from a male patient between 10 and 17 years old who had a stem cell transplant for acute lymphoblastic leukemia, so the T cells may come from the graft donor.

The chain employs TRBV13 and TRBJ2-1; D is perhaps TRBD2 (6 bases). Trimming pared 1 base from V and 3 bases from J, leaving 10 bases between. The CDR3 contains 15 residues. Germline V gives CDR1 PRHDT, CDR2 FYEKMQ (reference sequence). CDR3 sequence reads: CASSLVGSGYNEQFF. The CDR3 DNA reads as TGTGCCAGCAGCTTAGTCGGTAGCGGCTACAATGAGCAGTTCTTC.

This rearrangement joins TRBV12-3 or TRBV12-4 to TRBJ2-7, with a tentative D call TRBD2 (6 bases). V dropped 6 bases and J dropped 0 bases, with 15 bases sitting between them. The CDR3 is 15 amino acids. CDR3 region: CASRSRGTTSYEQYF. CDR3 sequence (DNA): TGTGCCAGCAGATCGCGGGGCACCACCTCCTACGAGCAGTACTTC.

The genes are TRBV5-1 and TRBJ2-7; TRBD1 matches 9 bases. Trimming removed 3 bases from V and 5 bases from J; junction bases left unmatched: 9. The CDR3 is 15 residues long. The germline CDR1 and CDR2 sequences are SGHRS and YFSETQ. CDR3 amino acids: CASSSQGAVSNEQYF. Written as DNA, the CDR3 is TGCGCCAGCAGCTCACAGGGGGCGGTATCCAACGAGCAGTACTTC.

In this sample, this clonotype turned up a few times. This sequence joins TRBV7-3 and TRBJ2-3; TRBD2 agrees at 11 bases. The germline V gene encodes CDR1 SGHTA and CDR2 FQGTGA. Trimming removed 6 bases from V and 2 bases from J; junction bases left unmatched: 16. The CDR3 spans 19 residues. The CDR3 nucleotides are TGTGCCAGCAGTTTCGACGGGACTAGCGGTTTCCATCCCACAGATACGCAGTATTTT. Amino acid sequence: CASSFDGTSGFHPTDTQYF.

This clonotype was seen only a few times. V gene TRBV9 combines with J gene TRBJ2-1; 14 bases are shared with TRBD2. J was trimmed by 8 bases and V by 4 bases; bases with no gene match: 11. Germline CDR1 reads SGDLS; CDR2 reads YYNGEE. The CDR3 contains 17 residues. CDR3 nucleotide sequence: TGTGCCAGCAGCCCGTCATCCGGGACTAGCGGGAGAGATGAGCAGTTCTTC. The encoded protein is CASSPSSGTSGRDEQFF.

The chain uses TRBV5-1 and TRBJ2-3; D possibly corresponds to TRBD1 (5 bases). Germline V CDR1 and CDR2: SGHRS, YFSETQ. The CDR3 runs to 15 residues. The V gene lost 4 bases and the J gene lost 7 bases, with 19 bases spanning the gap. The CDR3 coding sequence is TGCGCCAGCAGCAGGACCGCAGGGAATTTAAATACGCAGTATTTT. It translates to CASSRTAGNLNTQYF.

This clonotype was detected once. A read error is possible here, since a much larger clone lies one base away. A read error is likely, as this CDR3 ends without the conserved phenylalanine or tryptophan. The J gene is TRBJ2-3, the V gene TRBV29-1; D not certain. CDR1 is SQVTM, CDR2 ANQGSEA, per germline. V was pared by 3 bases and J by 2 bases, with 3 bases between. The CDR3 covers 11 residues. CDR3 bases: TGCAGCGTTGACATCACAGATACGCAGTATTTG. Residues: CSVDITDTQYL.

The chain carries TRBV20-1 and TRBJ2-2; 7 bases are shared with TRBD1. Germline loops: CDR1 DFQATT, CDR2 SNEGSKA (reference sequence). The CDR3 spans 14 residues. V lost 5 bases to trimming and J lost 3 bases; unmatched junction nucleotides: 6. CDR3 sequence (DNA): TGCAGTGCTCCTAAGGACAGGCACACCGGGGAGCTGTTTTTT. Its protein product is CSAPKDRHTGELFF.

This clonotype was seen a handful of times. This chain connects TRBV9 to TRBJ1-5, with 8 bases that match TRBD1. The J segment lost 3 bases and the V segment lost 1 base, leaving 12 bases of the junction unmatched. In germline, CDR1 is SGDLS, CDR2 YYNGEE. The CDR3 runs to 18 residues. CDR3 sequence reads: CASSVKTGALFYNQPQHF. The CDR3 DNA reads TGTGCCAGCAGCGTAAAGACAGGGGCCCTATTTTACAATCAGCCCCAGCATTTT. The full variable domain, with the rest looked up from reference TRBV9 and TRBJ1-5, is DSGVTQTPKHLITATGQRVTLRCSPRSGDLSVYWYQQSLDQGLQFLIQYYNGEERAKGNILERFSAQQFPDLHSELNLSSLELGDSALYFCASSVKTGALFYNQPQHFGDGTRLSIL.

CDR3 sequence: CASSLRQIPDTQYF. CDR3 DNA: TGTGCCAGCAGTTTGAGACAGATACCAGATACGCAGTATTTT. The V call is TRBV12-3 or TRBV12-4, the J call TRBJ2-3; possibly TRBD1 for D (5 bases). V dropped 3 bases and J dropped 4 bases, with 11 bases sitting between them. The CDR3 has 14 amino acids.

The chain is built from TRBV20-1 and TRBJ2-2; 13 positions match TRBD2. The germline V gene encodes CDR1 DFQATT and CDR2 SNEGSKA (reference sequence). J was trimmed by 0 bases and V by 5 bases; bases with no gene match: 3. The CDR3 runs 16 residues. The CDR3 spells CSAPGLAGPNTGELFF. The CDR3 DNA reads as TGCAGTGCTCCGGGACTAGCGGGACCGAACACCGGGGAGCTGTTTTTT.

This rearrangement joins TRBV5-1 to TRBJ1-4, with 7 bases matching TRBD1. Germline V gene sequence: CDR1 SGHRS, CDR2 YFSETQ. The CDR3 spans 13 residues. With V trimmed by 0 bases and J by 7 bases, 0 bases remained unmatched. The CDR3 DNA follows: TGCGCCAGCAGCTTGGGACAGGGTGAAAAACTGTTTTTT. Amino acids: CASSLGQGEKLFF.

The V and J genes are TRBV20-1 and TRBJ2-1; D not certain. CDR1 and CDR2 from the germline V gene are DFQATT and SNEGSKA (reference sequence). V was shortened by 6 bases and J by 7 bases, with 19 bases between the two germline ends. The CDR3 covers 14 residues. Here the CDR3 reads CSAPTVGARNEQFF. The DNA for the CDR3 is TGCAGTGCCCCAACGGTAGGAGCTAGGAATGAGCAGTTCTTC.

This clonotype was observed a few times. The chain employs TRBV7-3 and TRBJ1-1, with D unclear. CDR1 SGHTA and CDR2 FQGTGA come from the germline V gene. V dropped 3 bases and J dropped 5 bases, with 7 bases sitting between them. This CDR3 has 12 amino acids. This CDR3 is CASSFQRTEAFF. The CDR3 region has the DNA TGTGCCAGCAGCTTTCAGCGGACTGAAGCTTTCTTT.

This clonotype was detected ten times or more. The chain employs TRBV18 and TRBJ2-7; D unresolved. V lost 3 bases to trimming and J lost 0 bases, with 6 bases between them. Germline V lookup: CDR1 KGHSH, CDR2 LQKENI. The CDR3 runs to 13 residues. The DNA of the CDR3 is TGTGCCAGCTCACCTCAAAGCTCCTACGAGCAGTACTTC. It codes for CASSPQSSYEQYF.

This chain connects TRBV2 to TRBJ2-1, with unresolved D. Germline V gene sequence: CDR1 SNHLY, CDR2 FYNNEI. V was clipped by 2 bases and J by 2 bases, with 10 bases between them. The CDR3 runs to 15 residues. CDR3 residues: CASSELGETYNEQFF. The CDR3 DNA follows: TGTGCCAGCAGTGAACTAGGTGAAACCTACAATGAGCAGTTCTTC.

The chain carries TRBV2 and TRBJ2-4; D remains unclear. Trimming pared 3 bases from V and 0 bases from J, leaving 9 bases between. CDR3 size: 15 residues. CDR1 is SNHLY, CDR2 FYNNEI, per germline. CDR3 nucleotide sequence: TGTGCCAGCAGTGACGCGTCCTTAGCCAAAAACATTCAGTACTTC. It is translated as CASSDASLAKNIQYF. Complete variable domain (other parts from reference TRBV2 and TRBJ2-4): EPEVTQTPSHQVTQMGQEVILRCVPISNHLYFYWYRQILGQKVEFLVSFYNNEISEKSEIFDDQFSVERPDGSNFTLKIRSTKLEDSAMYFCASSDASLAKNIQYFGAGTRLSVL.

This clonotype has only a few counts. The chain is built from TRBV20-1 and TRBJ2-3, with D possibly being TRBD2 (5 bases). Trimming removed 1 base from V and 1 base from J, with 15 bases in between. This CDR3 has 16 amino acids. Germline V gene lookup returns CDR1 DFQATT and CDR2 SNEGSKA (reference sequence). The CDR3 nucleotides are TGCAGTGCTAGAGGCTCTAGCTCCCCTCGCACAGATACGCAGTATTTT. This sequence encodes CSARGSSSPRTDTQYF.

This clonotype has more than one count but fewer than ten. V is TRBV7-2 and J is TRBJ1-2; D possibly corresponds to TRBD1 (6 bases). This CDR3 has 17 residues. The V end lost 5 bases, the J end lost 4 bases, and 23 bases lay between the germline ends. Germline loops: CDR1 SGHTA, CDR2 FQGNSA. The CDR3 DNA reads TGTGCCAGCAGCCGTCCGCCCTCCCAGGGGAGCCCCTATGGCTACACCTTC. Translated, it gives CASSRPPSQGSPYGYTF.

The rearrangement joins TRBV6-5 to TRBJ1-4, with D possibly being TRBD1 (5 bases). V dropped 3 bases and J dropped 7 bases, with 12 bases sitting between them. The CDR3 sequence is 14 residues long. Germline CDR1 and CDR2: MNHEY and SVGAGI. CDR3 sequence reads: CASSYFGGSEKLFF. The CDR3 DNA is TGTGCCAGCAGTTATTTCGGGGGGAGTGAAAAACTGTTTTTT.

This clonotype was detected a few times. CDR3 nucleotide sequence: TGCGCCAGCAGCATCCTGACCGGCCGGCCCGTTGGGAGTGAGCAGTTCTTC. Protein: CASSILTGRPVGSEQFF. The V and J genes are TRBV4-1 and TRBJ2-1; D is perhaps TRBD2 (5 bases). CDR1 is MGHRA and CDR2 is YSYEKL in the germline V gene. The CDR3 has 17 residues. Trimming cost V 5 bases and J 9 bases, with 26 bases left between them.

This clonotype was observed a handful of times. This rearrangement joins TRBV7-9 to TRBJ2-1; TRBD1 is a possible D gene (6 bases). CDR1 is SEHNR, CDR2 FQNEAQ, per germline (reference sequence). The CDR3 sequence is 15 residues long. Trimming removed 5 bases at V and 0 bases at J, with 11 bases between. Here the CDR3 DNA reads TGTGCCAGCAGCAATACAGGGATCTCCTACAATGAGCAGTTCTTC. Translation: CASSNTGISYNEQFF. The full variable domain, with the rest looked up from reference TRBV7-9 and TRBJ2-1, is DTGVSQNPRHKITKRGQNVTFRCDPISEHNRLYWYRQTLGQGPEFLTYFQNEAQLEKSRLLSDRFSAERPKGSFSTLEIQRTEQGDSAMYLCASSNTGISYNEQFFGPGTRLTVL.

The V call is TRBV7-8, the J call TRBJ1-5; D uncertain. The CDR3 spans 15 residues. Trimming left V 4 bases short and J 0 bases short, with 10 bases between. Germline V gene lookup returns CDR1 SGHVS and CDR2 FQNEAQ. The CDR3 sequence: CASSSSPDSNQPQHF. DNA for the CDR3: TGTGCCAGCAGCTCCTCTCCGGATAGCAATCAGCCCCAGCATTTT.

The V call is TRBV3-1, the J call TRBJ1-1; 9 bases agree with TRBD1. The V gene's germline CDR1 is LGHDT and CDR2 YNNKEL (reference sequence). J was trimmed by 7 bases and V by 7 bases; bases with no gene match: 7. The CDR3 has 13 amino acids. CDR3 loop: CASNGRDRVEAFF. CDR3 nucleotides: TGTGCCAGCAACGGCCGGGACAGGGTTGAAGCTTTCTTT.

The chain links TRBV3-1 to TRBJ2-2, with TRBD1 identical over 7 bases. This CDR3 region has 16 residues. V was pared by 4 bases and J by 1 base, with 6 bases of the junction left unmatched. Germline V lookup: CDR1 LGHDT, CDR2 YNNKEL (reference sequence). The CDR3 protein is CASSPRQGLNTGELFF. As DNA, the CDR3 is TGTGCCAGCAGCCCTAGACAGGGATTGAACACCGGGGAGCTGTTTTTT.

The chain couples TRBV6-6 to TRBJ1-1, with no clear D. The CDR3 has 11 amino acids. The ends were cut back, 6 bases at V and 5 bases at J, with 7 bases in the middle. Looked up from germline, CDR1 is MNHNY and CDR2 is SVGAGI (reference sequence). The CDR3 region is CASRYGTEAFF. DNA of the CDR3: TGTGCCAGCAGATATGGGACTGAAGCTTTCTTT.

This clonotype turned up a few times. The CDR3 reads CSSSGGSQNIQYF. For the CDR3, the DNA is TGCAGTTCCTCCGGAGGGTCCCAAAACATTCAGTACTTC. The chain has TRBV20-1 and TRBJ2-4; TRBD2 is a possible D gene (6 bases). Germline-derived CDR1 and CDR2 are DFQATT and SNEGSKA (reference sequence). V was pared by 8 bases and J by 5 bases, with 16 bases between. CDR3 length: 13 residues.